This TCR beta chain was captured by sequencing in a study of T cells in localized non-small cell lung cancer. General study results and limits: Analysis by sequencing included only one tumor region, so heterogeneity remains possible. Adjacent lung exhibited a median of around 60 among the 100 most abundant tumor clones. Density of T cells in blood, when higher, went with longer overall survival.

This clone was counted a few times. Its antigen is still unknown. Sequencing used immunoSEQ multiplex PCR; TCRdb keeps in-frame clones, though not all of them. Of about 6,300 clones in the sample, approximately 16% are singletons; the top ten hold 4.8%. Trimming took 1 base from V and 3 from J; bases not matched to a gene: 6. The germline V gene has CDR1 SGHNT and CDR2 YENEEA. This CDR3 has 16 residues. Specimen: normal lung tissue next to the tumor, collected before any cancer treatment. The receptor was derived from an older male donor with stage II squamous cell lung carcinoma. The rearrangement links TRBV11-3 to TRBJ2-1; 7 nucleotides agree with TRBD2. CDR3 sequence reads: CASSLGGGRIYNEQFF. In DNA form, the CDR3 reads TGTGCCAGCAGCTTAGGGGGCGGGAGAATCTACAATGAGCAGTTCTTC.